This T cell receptor beta chain was recorded in a study of beta chain features in type 1 diabetes. Study-wide background: When patients were set against healthy donors, age, gender and cell yields were similar. Sorted cells numbering around 110,000,000 were examined across all samples. Points from the study as a whole: Shortening of TCRB CDR3s, moderate but significant, appeared in all four CD4+ subsets of Type 1 diabetes patients.

Since all of the isolated RNA was reverse transcribed, expressed TCRB transcripts were what got sequenced. TCRdb's table, derived via immunoSEQ multiplex PCR, lists solely in-frame clones and lacks some. The sample has under 200,000 clones, around 8.3% seen once. The CDR3 consists of 11 residues. Trimming removed 5 bases at V and 1 base at J, with 3 bases between. Looked up from germline, CDR1 is SEHNR and CDR2 is FQNEAQ (reference sequence). Sorting of CD4+ naive, central memory, regulatory and stem cell-like memory cells was performed via CD45RO/CCR7/CD25/CD127/CD95/CD27. Each population that was sorted was more than 98% pure. Only a few counts were recorded for this clone. Its cognate antigen is unknown. Additional DNA sequences in this sample encode the identical CDR3.

The sequenced material came from central memory CD4+ T cells from blood. The V call is TRBV7-9, the J call TRBJ2-7; D not resolved. The source of this sequence is a woman aged 18 to 35 with type 1 diabetes. The CDR3, as DNA: TGTGCCAGCAGCCTGTCCTACGAGCAGTACTTC. Its translation is CASSLSYEQYF.